The 18 T cell receptor beta chains below all came from one sample that was sequenced in a study of a mutant IDH1 vaccine in newly diagnosed glioma. As for time point: baseline, week 1 (first vaccination visit). The sample's treatment: pre-vaccination baseline after standard-of-care therapy. Sequencing was performed with immunoSEQ multiplex PCR; in TCRdb, only in-frame clones are kept and a portion is missing. The table shows about 68,000 clones, with roughly 78% occurring only once. The specimen comprised PBMCs, sampled from a glioma patient treated with radiotherapy, temozolomide or both. The receptors here all came from a man between 45 and 60 years old with glioma.

The chain uses TRBV6-1 and TRBJ1-1, with TRBD1 matching over 8 bases. J gave up 4 bases and V 6 bases, and 4 bases lay outside the gene matches. CDR3 length: 13 residues. Germline-derived CDR1 and CDR2 are MNHNS and SASEGT. CDR3 DNA: TGTGCCAGCAGCGCGACAGGGGTCACTGAAGCTTTCTTT. This codes for CASSATGVTEAFF.

This clone has more than one count but fewer than ten. The gene calls are TRBV5-1 and TRBJ1-1, with D maybe TRBD1 (5 bases). V lost 4 bases to trimming and J lost 2 bases, with 9 bases between them. CDR1 and CDR2 from the germline V gene are SGHRS and YFSETQ. The CDR3 runs to 13 residues. The DNA for the CDR3 is TGCGCCAGCAGCGATCAGGGAAACACTGAAGCTTTCTTT. This sequence encodes CASSDQGNTEAFF. The full variable domain, rest sourced from reference TRBV5-1 and TRBJ1-1, is KAGVTQTPRYLIKTRGQQVTLSCSPISGHRSVSWYQQTPGQGLQFLFEYFSETQRNKGNFPGRFSGRQFSNSRSEMNVSTLELGDSALYLCASSDQGNTEAFFGQGTRLTVV.

In its sample, this clone ranks as medium-sized. The chain joins TRBV2 to TRBJ1-1, with D hard to call. Germline values: CDR1 SNHLY, CDR2 FYNNEI. The CDR3 has 15 residues. V was clipped by 2 bases and J by 6 bases, with 16 bases between them. The chain's CDR3 is CASSEMAGWRPEAFF. In nucleotides, the CDR3 is TGTGCCAGCAGTGAAATGGCAGGATGGCGGCCTGAAGCTTTCTTT.

This rearrangement joins TRBV30 to TRBJ1-1; TRBD1 agrees at 7 bases. CDR1 and CDR2 from the germline V gene are GTSNPN and SVGIG (reference sequence). CDR3 length: 12 amino acids. Trimming at V came to 7 bases and at J to 3 bases, leaving 5 bases not matched to a gene. The DNA of the CDR3 is TGTGCCTATACAGGGGAGGACACTGAAGCTTTCTTT. Amino acid sequence: CAYTGEDTEAFF.

The rearrangement joins TRBV30 to TRBJ2-6; a possible D gene is TRBD2 (5 bases). The V end was cut by 0 bases, the J end by 0 bases, with 12 bases between. The length of the CDR3 is 17 residues. CDR1 and CDR2 from the germline V gene are GTSNPN and SVGIG (reference sequence). The CDR3 here is CAWSVGVTSSGANVLTF. The CDR3 region has the DNA TGTGCCTGGAGTGTCGGGGTCACGAGCTCTGGGGCCAACGTCCTGACTTTC.

V usage is TRBV5-4 and J usage is TRBJ1-6; 8 positions agree with TRBD1. The V and J ends lost 4 bases and 7 bases, in that order; junction bases with no gene match: 4. The V gene's germline CDR1 is SGHNT and CDR2 YYREEE (reference sequence). CDR3 length equals 14 residues. The CDR3 here is CASSRDRLNSPLHF. CDR3 sequence (DNA): TGTGCCAGCAGCCGGGACAGGCTAAATTCACCCCTCCACTTT.

This clone was counted only a few times. This sequence joins TRBV2 and TRBJ2-2; tentative D call: TRBD2 (6 bases). This CDR3 spans 14 amino acids. CDR1 is SNHLY and CDR2 is FYNNEI in the germline V gene. V was pared by 7 bases and J by 0 bases, with 9 bases between. Here the CDR3 DNA reads TGTGCCAGCAAAGGGACTGCGAACACCGGGGAGCTGTTTTTT. This gives the protein CASKGTANTGELFF.

The table lists this clone with a few counts. V and J are TRBV14 and TRBJ1-1; D uncertain. This CDR3 has 11 residues. In germline, CDR1 is SGHDN, CDR2 FVKESK. V lost 4 bases and J 8 bases, leaving 8 bases between the germline ends. The CDR3 nucleotides read TGTGCCAGCAGCCTTATCGAAGAAGCTTTCTTT. As protein: CASSLIEEAFF.

The chain recombines TRBV13 with TRBJ2-3; D perhaps matches TRBD2 (6 bases). Germline lookup yields CDR1 PRHDT and CDR2 FYEKMQ (reference sequence). CDR3 length equals 16 residues. V gave up 2 bases and J gave up 6 bases, with 18 bases separating them. CDR3 amino acids: CASSLKATRALDTQYF. The DNA for the CDR3 is TGTGCCAGCAGCTTAAAGGCGACTAGGGCATTGGATACGCAGTATTTT.

The chain carries TRBV29-1 and TRBJ2-7; 7 bases align to TRBD1. CDR1 is SQVTM and CDR2 is ANQGSEA in the germline V gene. This CDR3 is built from 13 residues. Unmatched junction bases numbered 8, after V lost 7 bases and J lost 2 bases. The CDR3 sequence: CSAKLGTAYEQYF. The CDR3 nucleotides read TGCAGCGCTAAATTAGGGACAGCCTACGAGCAGTACTTC.

This chain connects TRBV5-5 to TRBJ2-7; TRBD1 agrees at 10 bases. The CDR3 is made up of 15 amino acids. Losses at the gene ends were 0 bases for V and 3 bases for J; bases not matched to a gene: 3. Germline V CDR1 and CDR2: SGHKS, YYEKEE (reference sequence). CDR3 in amino acids: CASSLERDRGYEQYF. CDR3 nucleotide sequence: TGTGCCAGCAGCTTGGAACGGGACAGGGGCTACGAGCAGTACTTC.

The J gene is TRBJ1-3, the V gene TRBV2; D might be TRBD1 (6 bases). V lost 4 bases and J lost 3, with 10 bases in between. Germline V gene sequence: CDR1 SNHLY, CDR2 FYNNEI. This CDR3 has 14 residues. As DNA, the CDR3 is TGTGCCAGCAGTGCTGGGGGCAATGGAAACACCATATATTTT. The encoded protein is CASSAGGNGNTIYF.

The gene calls are TRBV27 and TRBJ1-6; tentative D call: TRBD1 (5 bases). V shed 2 bases and J shed 4 bases, with 12 bases lying between them. Looked up from germline, CDR1 is MNHEY and CDR2 is SMNVEV (reference sequence). The CDR3 has 16 amino acids. Written as DNA, the CDR3 is TGTGCCAGCAGTTTAGTGGGGGAGGGATATAATTCACCCCTCCACTTT. Translating it yields CASSLVGEGYNSPLHF.

The chain has TRBV4-1 and TRBJ2-7; 9 nucleotides line up with TRBD1. The CDR3 is 17 amino acids. Germline-derived CDR1 and CDR2 are MGHRA and YSYEKL. V trimming: 4 bases; J trimming: 5 bases; junction bases outside the gene matches: 15. The CDR3 DNA follows: TGCGCCAGCAGCCCCCTGGGGACAGGGTATTCGTCGCACGAGCAGTACTTC. This gives the protein CASSPLGTGYSSHEQYF.

The rearrangement uses TRBV6-1 and TRBJ2-3, with D tentatively TRBD1 (6 bases). Germline-derived CDR1 and CDR2 are MNHNS and SASEGT. Deletions cut 8 bases from V and 2 bases from J, with 14 bases between. CDR3 size: 14 residues. CDR3 sequence reads: CASGGQPFTDTQYF. CDR3 sequence (DNA): TGTGCCAGCGGGGGCCAGCCTTTCACAGATACGCAGTATTTT.

This clone was seen more than once but under ten times. J is TRBJ1-1 and V is TRBV10-3; D may be TRBD1 (5 bases). Germline CDR1 is ENHRY and CDR2 is SYGVKD. The CDR3 is 14 amino acids. The V and J ends lost 3 bases and 1 base respectively, with 9 bases between them. CDR3 amino acids: CAISDDSSNTEAFF. Here the CDR3 DNA reads TGTGCCATCAGTGATGACAGCTCGAACACTGAAGCTTTCTTT.

The genes are TRBV2 and TRBJ2-3; 8 bases agree with TRBD2. CDR1 is SNHLY, CDR2 FYNNEI, per germline. CDR3 length: 15 amino acids. Trimming took 7 bases from V and 4 from J; bases not matched to a gene: 10. The CDR3 nucleotides are TGTGCCAGCAATGACGAGCGGGGGAAGGCAGATACGCAGTATTTT. Translation: CASNDERGKADTQYF.

The count of this clone is one. The CDR3 nucleotides are TGTGCCTGGAGTGTACGAAGCGGGATACGAGAAAAACTGTTTTTT. It translates to CAWSVRSGIREKLFF. The chain uses TRBV30 and TRBJ1-4; D not resolved. Per germline, CDR1 GTSNPN and CDR2 SVGIG (reference sequence). The V gene lost 0 bases and the J gene lost 8 bases, with 16 bases spanning the gap. The CDR3 is 15 residues long.